The T cell receptor (beta chain) under discussion was sequenced for a study of T cells in Graves' hyperthyroidism and ophthalmopathy. Whole-study results and caveats: The model made its ophthalmopathy prediction, and onset followed a median 6.5 months later.

The CDR3 runs to 12 residues. Trimming took off 7 bases at V and 4 bases at J, with 10 bases between the two ends. Looked up from germline, CDR1 is MNHNS and CDR2 is SASEGT. Ten or more counts support this clonotype. Its antigen is unknown. Researchers amplified the TCR beta CDR3 regions from RNA transcripts. Carried out on the TCR CDR3, a first-round RT-PCR used the HTBI primer set. MiXCR, run by TCRdb on the multiplex PCR reads, gives a single entry per CDR3 protein. Of under 300,000 distinct CDR3 sequences in the sample, 13% to 15% were seen once. The TCR was taken from a woman aged 45-65 years with Graves' hyperthyroidism that later progressed to Graves' ophthalmopathy. The specimen was blood. This chain uses TRBV6-1 with TRBJ1-1; no reliable D call. CDR3 in amino acids: CASTEYGTEAFF. The DNA of the CDR3 is TGTGCCAGCACGGAATACGGCACTGAAGCTTTCTTT.